One and the same sample provided the 20 T cell receptor beta chains below, sequenced in a study of blood T cells in healthy people across ages (dated by TCRdb to 2014 to 2015). The library was generated by 5' RACE. The run used an Illumina HiSeq 2500. The second PCR ran for about 7 to 11 cycles and used a J-beta primer mix along with a sample-barcoded 5' primer. TCRdb itself trimmed the public reads at Q25 with fastp, ran MiXCR and retained productive beta chains. Records with the same CDR3 protein are collapsed into one entry carrying the most frequent genes and DNA. The sample has more than 700,000 distinct CDR3 sequences on record, 50% to 65% of them singletons. The top ten clones comprise approximately 40% of the sample. The sequenced sample consisted of blood. These receptors originate from a man older than 75 in good health.

This chain links TRBV3-1 with TRBJ1-4; D not resolved. The CDR3 totals 13 residues. The germline V and J ends were trimmed by 5 bases and 11 bases, with 15 bases remaining between them. Germline assignment: CDR1 LGHDT and CDR2 YNNKEL (reference sequence). The CDR3 is CASSSGGGSKLFF. The CDR3 DNA follows: TGTGCCAGCAGCTCGGGCGGAGGATCTAAACTGTTTTTT.

A few counts support this clonotype. The genes are TRBV2 and TRBJ2-7; 9 bases agree with TRBD1. Germline loops: CDR1 SNHLY, CDR2 FYNNEI. Germline trimming cut 5 bases from V and 6 bases from J; bases unmatched to any gene: 8. The CDR3 is 14 residues long. CDR3 sequence (DNA): TGTGCCAGCAGTCCGGGACAGGGACTTCGCGAGCAGTACTTC. Its translation is CASSPGQGLREQYF.

The rearrangement links TRBV7-9 to TRBJ1-6; D perhaps matches TRBD1 (5 bases). Germline V lookup: CDR1 SEHNR, CDR2 FQNEAQ (reference sequence). Trimming stripped 3 bases from V and 7 bases from J, with 13 bases between. The CDR3 consists of 15 residues. CDR3 sequence: CASSLGSGGNSPLHF. The CDR3, as DNA: TGTGCCAGCAGCTTGGGCTCTGGGGGAAATTCACCCCTCCACTTT.

This clonotype has more than one count but fewer than ten. The chain uses TRBV4-2 and TRBJ2-5; D is uncertain. The closer fit of TRBJ2-7 to the DNA end suggests the J call may be wrong. This CDR3 region has 14 residues. The germline V gene has CDR1 LGHNA and CDR2 YNFKEQ. The CDR3 loop is CASSLGLPLYEQYF. The DNA of the CDR3 is TGTGCCAGCAGCCTCGGTCTTCCCCTGTACGAGCAGTACTTC.

CDR3 region: CASRFTGGTEAFF. CDR3 DNA: TGTGCCAGCAGATTCACAGGGGGCACTGAAGCTTTCTTT. The V call is TRBV6-4, the J call TRBJ1-1, with 8 bases fitting TRBD1. Trimming cost V 6 bases and J 4 bases; bases outside gene matches: 4. Germline-derived CDR1 and CDR2 are MRHNA and SNTAGT. This CDR3 has 13 amino acids.

The J gene is TRBJ2-7, the V gene TRBV9; 7 bases are a match to TRBD2. V was clipped by 3 bases and J by 0 bases; unmatched bases: 3. In germline, CDR1 is SGDLS, CDR2 YYNGEE. The CDR3 totals 14 residues. CDR3 protein: CASSASSGSYEQYF. The CDR3 DNA sequence: TGTGCCAGCAGCGCGTCTAGCGGCTCCTACGAGCAGTACTTC.

This clonotype showed up just a few times. The V gene is TRBV29-1, the J gene TRBJ2-3; D is undetermined. Germline CDR1 and CDR2: SQVTM and ANQGSEA. V was shortened by 2 bases and J by 1 base, with 4 bases between the two germline ends. The CDR3 loop spans 12 amino acids. The DNA for the CDR3 is TGCAGCGTTGAATCTGGCACAGATACGCAGTATTTT. It codes for CSVESGTDTQYF.

This clonotype was counted between two and nine times. The chain combines TRBV7-2 with TRBJ2-1, with 7 bases aligning to TRBD2. The germline V gene has CDR1 SGHTA and CDR2 FQGNSA. CDR3 size: 16 residues. V gave up 4 bases and J gave up 6 bases; unmatched junction bases: 12. In DNA form, the CDR3 reads TGTGCCAGCAGCTCCCCCGGGGAGGGCGGAGGCAATGAGCAGTTCTTC. The encoded protein is CASSSPGEGGGNEQFF.

The genes are TRBV7-3 and TRBJ1-2; possible D gene TRBD1, 5 bases. The V end was cut by 6 bases, the J end by 6 bases, with 17 bases between. Germline values: CDR1 SGHTA, CDR2 FQGTGA. This CDR3 spans 14 amino acids. The CDR3 region is CASSRLGGIDGYTF. The DNA for the CDR3 is TGTGCCAGCAGTCGTCTTGGGGGTATTGATGGCTACACCTTC.

This clonotype was counted only a few times. The CDR3 bases are TGTGCCAGCAGTCCCATGACTAGCGGGAGGGCGAATGAGCAGTTCTTC. Protein product: CASSPMTSGRANEQFF. The V call is TRBV12-3 or TRBV12-4, the J call TRBJ2-1; the match to TRBD2 covers 14 bases. The ends lost 5 bases at V and 7 bases at J; junction bases unmatched: 7. The CDR3 length is 16 residues.

In regard to this clonotype: Sequence at one end of the junction differs from germline and may be a read error. The V gene is TRBV2, the J gene TRBJ2-4, with a tentative D call TRBD2 (5 bases). The J call may be mistaken, given a closer DNA end match to TRBJ2-7. The CDR3 is 14 residues long. Germline assignment: CDR1 SNHLY and CDR2 FYNNEI. CDR3 sequence reads: CASSESRVLYEQYF. In DNA, the CDR3 is TGCGCCAGCAGTGAATCGCGGGTACTCTACGAGCAGTACTTC.

The chain carries TRBV7-2 and TRBJ2-3; D uncertain. Germline-derived CDR1 and CDR2 are SGHTA and FQGNSA. Trimming took off 5 bases at V and 7 bases at J, with 22 bases between the two ends. This CDR3 contains 16 residues. Here the CDR3 reads CASSPPNGPPRHTQYF. In DNA form, the CDR3 reads TGTGCCAGCAGCCCCCCAAATGGGCCGCCCCGCCATACGCAGTATTTT.

This clonotype was counted between two and nine times. The chain carries TRBV5-1 and TRBJ2-5; weak D call: TRBD2 (6 bases). Germline CDR1 is SGHRS and CDR2 is YFSETQ. Deletions cut 7 bases from V and 11 bases from J, with 24 bases between. The CDR3 spans 14 residues. The CDR3 loop reads CASGIAAPYNEQYF. As DNA, the CDR3 is TGCGCCAGCGGGATAGCGGCCCCCTACAATGAGCAGTACTTC.

V and J are TRBV18 and TRBJ1-6; D unresolved. CDR1 is KGHSH and CDR2 is LQKENI in the germline V gene. CDR3 length: 16 residues. Trimming removed 1 base at V and 2 bases at J, with 9 bases between. CDR3 DNA: TGTGCCAGCTCACCACGCGGTAGCACCTATAATTCACCCCTCCACTTT. Residues: CASSPRGSTYNSPLHF.

This clonotype was seen a handful of times. The V gene is TRBV3-1, the J gene TRBJ1-4; the D is unclear. This CDR3 spans 16 amino acids. Trimming removed 4 bases from V and 0 bases from J, with 12 bases in between. In germline, CDR1 is LGHDT, CDR2 YNNKEL (reference sequence). CDR3 DNA: TGTGCCAGCAGCCGAGTACCTTCAGCAACTAATGAAAAACTGTTTTTT. Amino acid sequence: CASSRVPSATNEKLFF.

The chain is built from TRBV2 and TRBJ1-5, with D unclear. The V gene's germline CDR1 is SNHLY and CDR2 FYNNEI. This CDR3 region has 14 residues. Trimming stripped 8 bases from V and 3 bases from J, with 14 bases between. The CDR3 protein is CASRPFNLNQPQHF. The CDR3 bases are TGTGCCAGCCGACCCTTCAATCTCAATCAGCCCCAGCATTTT.

This clonotype showed up many times. The V call is TRBV24-1, the J call TRBJ1-2; D not resolved. This CDR3 contains 13 residues. V was pared by 4 bases and J by 2 bases, with 7 bases between. Germline loops: CDR1 KGHDR, CDR2 SFDVKD. CDR3 protein: CATSDPANYGYTF. The CDR3 coding sequence is TGTGCCACCAGTGACCCCGCGAACTATGGCTACACCTTC.

This clonotype was seen a handful of times. The chain has TRBV20-1 and TRBJ2-3; 7 positions match TRBD2. V gave up 0 bases and J gave up 5 bases; unmatched junction bases: 11. This CDR3 has 16 residues. Germline CDR1 is DFQATT and CDR2 is SNEGSKA (reference sequence). The CDR3 region is CSARDGRDRRIDTQYF. In DNA form, the CDR3 reads TGCAGTGCTAGAGATGGGAGGGACCGAAGAATAGATACGCAGTATTTT.

The chain is built from TRBV6-5 and TRBJ2-1, with D perhaps matching TRBD2 (6 bases). V gave up 6 bases and J gave up 10 bases, with 22 bases separating them. Germline V gene sequence: CDR1 MNHEY, CDR2 SVGAGI. The CDR3 consists of 15 residues. CDR3 region: CASSRPGLGPTEQFF. Here the CDR3 DNA reads TGTGCCAGCAGCCGACCGGGACTGGGGCCCACGGAGCAGTTCTTC.

The chain employs TRBV27 and TRBJ1-6; TRBD1 aligns across 9 bases. The CDR3 runs 15 residues. The germline V gene encodes CDR1 MNHEY and CDR2 SMNVEV (reference sequence). V shed 5 bases, J shed 7 bases, and the junction held 6 bases outside the gene matches. For the CDR3, the DNA is TGTGCCAGCAGTCCTGGGACAGGGAGGAATTCACCCCTCCACTTT. Amino acids: CASSPGTGRNSPLHF.